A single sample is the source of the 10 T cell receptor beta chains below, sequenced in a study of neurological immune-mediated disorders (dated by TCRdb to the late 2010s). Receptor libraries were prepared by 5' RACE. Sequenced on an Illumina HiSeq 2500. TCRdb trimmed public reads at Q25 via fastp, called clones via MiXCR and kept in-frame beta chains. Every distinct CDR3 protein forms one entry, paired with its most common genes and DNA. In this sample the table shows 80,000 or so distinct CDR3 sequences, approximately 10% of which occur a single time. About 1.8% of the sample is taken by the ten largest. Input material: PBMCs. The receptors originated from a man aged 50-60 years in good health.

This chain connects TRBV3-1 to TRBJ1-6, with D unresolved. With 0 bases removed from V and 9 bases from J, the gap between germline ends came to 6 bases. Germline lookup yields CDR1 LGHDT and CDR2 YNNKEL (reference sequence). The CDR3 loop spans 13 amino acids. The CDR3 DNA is TGTGCCAGCAGCCAAGATAGAAGTTCACCCCTCCACTTT. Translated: CASSQDRSSPLHF. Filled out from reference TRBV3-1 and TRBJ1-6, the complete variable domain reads DTAVSQTPKYLVTQMGNDKSIKCEQNLGHDTMYWYKQDSKKFLKIMFSYNNKELIINETVPNRFSPKSPDKAHLNLHINSLELGDSAVYFCASSQDRSSPLHFGNGTRLTVT.

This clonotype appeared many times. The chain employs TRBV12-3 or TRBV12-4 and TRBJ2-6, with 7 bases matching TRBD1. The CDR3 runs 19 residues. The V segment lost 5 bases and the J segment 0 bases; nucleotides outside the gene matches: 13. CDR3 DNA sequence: TGTGCCAGCAGTCCTAGGGGAGACAGGGTAACCTCTGGGGCCAACGTCCTGACTTTC. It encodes CASSPRGDRVTSGANVLTF.

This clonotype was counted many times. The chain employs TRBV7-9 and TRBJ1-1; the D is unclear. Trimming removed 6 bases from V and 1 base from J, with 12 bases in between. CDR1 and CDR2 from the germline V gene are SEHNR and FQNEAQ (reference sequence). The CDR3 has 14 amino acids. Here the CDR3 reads CASRIGRSNTEAFF. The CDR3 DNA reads TGTGCCAGCAGGATAGGGCGCTCGAACACTGAAGCTTTCTTT.

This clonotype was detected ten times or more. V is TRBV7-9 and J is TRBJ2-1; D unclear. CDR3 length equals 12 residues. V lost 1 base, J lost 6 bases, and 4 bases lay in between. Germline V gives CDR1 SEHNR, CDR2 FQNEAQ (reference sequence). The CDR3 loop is CASSLVPNEQFF. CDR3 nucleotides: TGTGCCAGCAGCTTAGTCCCCAATGAGCAGTTCTTC. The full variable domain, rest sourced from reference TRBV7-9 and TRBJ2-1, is DTGVSQNPRHKITKRGQNVTFRCDPISEHNRLYWYRQTLGQGPEFLTYFQNEAQLEKSRLLSDRFSAERPKGSFSTLEIQRTEQGDSAMYLCASSLVPNEQFFGPGTRLTVL.

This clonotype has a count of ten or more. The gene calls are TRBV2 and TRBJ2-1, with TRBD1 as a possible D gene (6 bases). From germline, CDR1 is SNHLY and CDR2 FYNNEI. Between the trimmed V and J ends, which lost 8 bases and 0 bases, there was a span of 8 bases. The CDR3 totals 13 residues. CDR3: CASGQSSYNEQFF. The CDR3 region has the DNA TGTGCCAGCGGACAGAGCTCCTACAATGAGCAGTTCTTC.

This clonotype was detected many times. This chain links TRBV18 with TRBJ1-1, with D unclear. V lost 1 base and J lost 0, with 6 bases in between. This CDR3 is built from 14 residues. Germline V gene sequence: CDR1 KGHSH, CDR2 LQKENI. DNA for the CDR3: TGTGCCAGCTCACCACAGAGAATGAACACTGAAGCTTTCTTT. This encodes CASSPQRMNTEAFF.

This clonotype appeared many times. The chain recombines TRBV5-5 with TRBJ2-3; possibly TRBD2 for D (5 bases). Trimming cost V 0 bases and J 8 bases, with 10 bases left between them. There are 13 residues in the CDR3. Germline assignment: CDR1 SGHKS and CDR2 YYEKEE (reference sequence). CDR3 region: CASSLELEATQYF. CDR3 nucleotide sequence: TGTGCCAGCAGCTTGGAACTAGAAGCTACGCAGTATTTT.

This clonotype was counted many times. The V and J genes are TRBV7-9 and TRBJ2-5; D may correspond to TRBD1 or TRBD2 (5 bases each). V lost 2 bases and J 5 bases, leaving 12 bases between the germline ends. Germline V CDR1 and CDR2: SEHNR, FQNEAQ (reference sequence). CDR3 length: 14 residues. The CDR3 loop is CASSLRFGAETQYF. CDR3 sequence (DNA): TGTGCCAGCAGCTTACGATTCGGGGCCGAGACCCAGTACTTC.

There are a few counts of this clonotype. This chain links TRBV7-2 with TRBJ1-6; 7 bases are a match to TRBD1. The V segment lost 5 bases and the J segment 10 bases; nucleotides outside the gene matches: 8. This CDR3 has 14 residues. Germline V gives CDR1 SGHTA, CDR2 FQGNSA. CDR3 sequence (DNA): TGTGCCAGCAGCCCGGGACAGAGGGCATCACCCCTCCACTTT. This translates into CASSPGQRASPLHF.

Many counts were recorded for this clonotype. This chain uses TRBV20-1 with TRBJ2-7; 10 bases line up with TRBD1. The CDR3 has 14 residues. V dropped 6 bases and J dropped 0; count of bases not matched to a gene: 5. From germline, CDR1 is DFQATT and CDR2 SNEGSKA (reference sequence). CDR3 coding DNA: TGCAGTGCGCGGGACAGGGGAAGCTCCTACGAGCAGTACTTC. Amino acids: CSARDRGSSYEQYF.